This TCR beta chain was identified during a study of cytomegalovirus exposure and HLA in healthy donors. Whole-study results and caveats: Earlier findings revealed that most TCR beta V segments proved productive either about 87% or about 30% of the time. Common viral pathogens (according to a later analysis) appeared linked to several of the most significant clusters.

A note on this clone: The antigen is undetermined. The sample holds other DNA sequences that translate to the same CDR3.

PCR amplification relied on 60 Vbeta primers (plus 13 Jbeta primers). Clones were read by immunoSEQ multiplex PCR, and TCRdb kept only the in-frame ones, dropping some. The table lists about 98,000 clones, roughly 81% of them singletons, with roughly 1.4% in the top ten. The V gene's germline CDR1 is SEHNR and CDR2 FQNEAQ (reference sequence). Between the trimmed V and J ends, which lost 2 bases and 5 bases, there was a span of 7 bases. The length of the CDR3 is 12 residues. Source material: PBMCs. The chain recombines TRBV7-9 with TRBJ2-7, with D hard to call. The receptor's source is a man aged 40-49 years in good health and CMV-seronegative. The CDR3 region has the DNA TGTGCCAGCAGCTTATTTCCGGACGAGCAGTACTTC. Translated: CASSLFPDEQYF.